Below, 3 T cell receptor beta chains from the same sample are listed, as sequenced in a study of early T cells in non-severe SARS-CoV-2 infection. TCRdb re-analysed the 5' RACE reads in MiXCR, keeping a single row per CDR3 protein. The data show around 82,000 distinct CDR3 sequences, with about 15% seen just once and about 0.58% held by the top ten. The sample comprised whole blood. These receptors were taken from an adult who was a healthcare worker with PCR-confirmed SARS-CoV-2 infection or an uninfected control (not recorded which).

This rearrangement joins TRBV7-8 to TRBJ1-3, with a possible D match to TRBD1 (5 bases). Germline lookup yields CDR1 SGHVS and CDR2 FQNEAQ. The V end was cut by 3 bases, the J end by 1 base, with 19 bases between. The CDR3 contains 18 residues. The CDR3 DNA sequence: TGTGCCAGCAGCTTTAATCTCCGGGACCGGCCGTCTGGAAACACCATATATTTT. Its protein is CASSFNLRDRPSGNTIYF. Full variable domain (missing parts from reference TRBV7-8 and TRBJ1-3): GAGVSQSPRYKVAKRGQDVALRCDPISGHVSLFWYQQALGQGPEFLTYFQNEAQLDKSGLPSDRFFAERPEGSVSTLKIQRTQQEDSAVYLCASSFNLRDRPSGNTIYFGEGSWLTVV.

The V and J genes are TRBV19 and TRBJ2-2; D tentatively fits TRBD1 or TRBD2 (5 bases each). CDR3 length: 16 residues. Germline assignment: CDR1 LNHDA and CDR2 SQIVND (reference sequence). Deletions cut 3 bases from V and 5 bases from J, with 16 bases between. Here the CDR3 reads CASSISGPIGTGELFF. CDR3 nucleotide sequence: TGTGCCAGTAGTATCTCGGGGCCTATTGGGACCGGGGAGCTGTTTTTT.

This clonotype was detected only a few times. The rearrangement links TRBV3-1 to TRBJ2-2; 9 bases are a match to TRBD2. V lost 0 bases and J lost 6; bases outside the gene matches: 8. Germline V gene data show CDR1 as LGHDT and CDR2 as YNNKEL (reference sequence). This CDR3 is built from 17 residues. In DNA, the CDR3 is TGTGCCAGCAGCCAAGATCCCTTAGCGGGGGTGGCCGGGGAGCTGTTTTTT. This encodes CASSQDPLAGVAGELFF.